The sequence of this T cell receptor beta chain was determined in a study of blood T cell repertoires in COVID-19. Overall study context: Collection of acute and convalescent COVID-19 samples took place in the United States, Italy and Spain.

The CDR3 totals 14 residues. Per germline, CDR1 WNHNN and CDR2 SYGVQD (reference sequence). Unmatched junction bases numbered 5, after V lost 7 bases and J lost 5 bases. Per the original methods: Scientists estimated how many nucleated cells there were by amplifying reference gene primers. Data came from immunoSEQ multiplex PCR; TCRdb stores just in-frame clones and leaves some out. The DNA was the basis for D and trimming; V, J and clone size are from that table. The sample lists about 130,000 clones; approximately 80% were seen once. The V gene is TRBV10-1, the J gene TRBJ2-2; TRBD2 matches at 9 bases. The sequenced sample consisted of peripheral blood. The sequence came from a middle-aged man with active or convalescent COVID-19. Written as DNA, the CDR3 is TGCGCCAGCACTCAAAGCGGGGGGACCGGGGAGCTGTTTTTT. Translating it yields CASTQSGGTGELFF.